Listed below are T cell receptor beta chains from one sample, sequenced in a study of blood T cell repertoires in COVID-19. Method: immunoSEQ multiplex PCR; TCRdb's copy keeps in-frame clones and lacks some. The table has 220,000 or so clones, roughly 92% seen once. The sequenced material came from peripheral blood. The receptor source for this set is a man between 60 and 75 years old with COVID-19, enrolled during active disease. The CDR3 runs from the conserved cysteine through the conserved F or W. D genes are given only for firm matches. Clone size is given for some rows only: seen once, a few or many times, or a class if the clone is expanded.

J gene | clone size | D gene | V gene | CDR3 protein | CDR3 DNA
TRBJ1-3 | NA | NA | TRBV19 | CASQQGLGNTIYF | TGTGCCAGCCAGCAGGGGCTTGGAAACACCATATATTTT
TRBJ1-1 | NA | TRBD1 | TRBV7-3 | CASSPTGANTEAFF | TGTGCCAGCAGCCCGACAGGGGCGAACACTGAAGCTTTCTTT
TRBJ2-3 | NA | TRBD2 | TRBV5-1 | CASSRLAGHTDTQYF | TGCGCCAGCAGCCGACTAGCGGGGCACACAGATACGCAGTATTTT
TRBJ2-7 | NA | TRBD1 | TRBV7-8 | CASSLFGTAYASYEQYF | TGTGCCAGCAGCTTATTCGGGACAGCCTATGCGAGTTACGAGCAGTACTTC
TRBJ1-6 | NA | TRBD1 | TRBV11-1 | CASSLRQGGISPLHF | TGTGCCAGCAGCTTACGGCAAGGGGGCATTTCACCCCTCCACTTT
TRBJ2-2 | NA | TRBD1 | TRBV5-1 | CASSLLTGSSTGELFF | TGCGCCAGCAGCCTTCTGACAGGGTCGAGCACCGGGGAGCTGTTTTTT
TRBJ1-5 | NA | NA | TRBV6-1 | CASSEARDRPQHF | TGTGCCAGCAGTGAAGCGCGCGATAGGCCCCAGCATTTT
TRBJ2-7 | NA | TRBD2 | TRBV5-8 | CASSPGLAYEQYF | TGTGCCAGCAGCCCGGGACTAGCTTACGAGCAGTACTTC
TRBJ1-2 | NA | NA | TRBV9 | CASSVATGGSYGYTF | TGTGCCAGCAGCGTAGCTACGGGGGGGAGCTATGGCTACACCTTC
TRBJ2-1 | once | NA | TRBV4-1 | CASSREQGSSSYNEQFF | TGCGCCAGCAGCCGAGAACAGGGTTCGAGCTCCTACAATGAGCAGTTCTTC
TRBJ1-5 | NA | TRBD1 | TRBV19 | CASSTQDRGSNQPQHF | TGTGCCAGTAGCACCCAGGACAGGGGAAGCAATCAGCCCCAGCATTTT
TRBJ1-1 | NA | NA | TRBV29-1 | CSVGYWNTEAFF | TGCAGCGTTGGATACTGGAACACTGAAGCTTTCTTT
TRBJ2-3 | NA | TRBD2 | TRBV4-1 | CASSQGGVSDTQYF | TGCGCCAGCAGCCAGGGGGGGGTGTCAGATACGCAGTATTTT
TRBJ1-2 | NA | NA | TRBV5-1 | CASSPTARPEGPNYGYTF | TGCGCCAGCAGCCCCACCGCCCGCCCGGAGGGGCCGAACTATGGCTACACCTTC
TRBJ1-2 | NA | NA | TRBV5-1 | CASSLFAGDYGYTF | TGCGCCAGCAGCTTGTTTGCGGGGGACTATGGCTACACCTTC
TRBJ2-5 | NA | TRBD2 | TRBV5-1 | CASSLAVAGEGETQYF | TGCGCCAGCAGCTTGGCGGTAGCGGGAGAGGGGGAGACCCAGTACTTC
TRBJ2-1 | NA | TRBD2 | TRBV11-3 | CASSLGLPGDEQFF | TGTGCCAGCAGCCTGGGACTACCAGGAGATGAGCAGTTCTTC
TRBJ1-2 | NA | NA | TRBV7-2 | CASSFRDWAGGHFNYGYTF | TGTGCCAGCAGCTTTCGTGACTGGGCAGGTGGACATTTTAACTATGGCTACACCTTC
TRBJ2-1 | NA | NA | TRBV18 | CASSPGNGFDNEQFF | TGTGCCAGCTCACCGGGTAACGGGTTTGACAATGAGCAGTTCTTC
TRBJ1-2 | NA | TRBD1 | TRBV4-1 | CASSQDRGPNYGYTF | TGCGCCAGCAGCCAAGACAGGGGGCCGAACTATGGCTACACCTTC
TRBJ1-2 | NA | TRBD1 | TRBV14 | CASREPGQLYGYTF | TGTGCCAGCAGGGAACCGGGACAGCTCTATGGCTACACCTTC
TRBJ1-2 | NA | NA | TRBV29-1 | CSVVDGGNYGYTF | TGCAGCGTTGTAGACGGCGGGAACTATGGCTACACCTTC
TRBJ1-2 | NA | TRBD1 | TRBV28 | CASSTTGENYGYTF | TGTGCCAGCAGTACCACAGGGGAGAACTATGGCTACACCTTC
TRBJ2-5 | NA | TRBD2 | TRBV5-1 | CASSWTSGGVETQYF | TGCGCCAGCAGCTGGACTAGCGGGGGGGTAGAGACCCAGTACTTC
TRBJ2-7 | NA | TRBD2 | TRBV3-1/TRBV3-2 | CASSTPGTSGNEQYF | TGTGCCAGCAGCACACCCGGGACTAGCGGGAACGAGCAGTACTTC
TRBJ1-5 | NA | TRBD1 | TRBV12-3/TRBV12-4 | CASSRQGGQPQHF | TGTGCCAGCAGCCGACAGGGCGGTCAGCCCCAGCATTTT
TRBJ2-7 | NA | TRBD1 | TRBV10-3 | CAISGQGAYEQYF | TGTGCCATCAGTGGACAGGGCGCCTACGAGCAGTACTTC
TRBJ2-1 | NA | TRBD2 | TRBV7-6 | CASSLRLAGGNEQFF | TGTGCCAGCAGCTTAAGGCTAGCGGGGGGGAATGAGCAGTTCTTC
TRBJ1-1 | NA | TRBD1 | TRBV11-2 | CASSLVSRGFTEAFF | TGTGCCAGCAGCTTAGTTTCCAGGGGGTTTACTGAAGCTTTCTTT
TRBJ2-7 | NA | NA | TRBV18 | CASSPQEGPSYEQYF | TGTGCCAGCTCACCCCAGGAGGGGCCCTCCTACGAGCAGTACTTC
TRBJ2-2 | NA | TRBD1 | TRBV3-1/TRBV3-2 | CASSQPGTGRTGELFF | TGTGCCAGCAGCCAACCCGGGACAGGGCGGACCGGGGAGCTGTTTTTT
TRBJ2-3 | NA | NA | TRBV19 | CASSTGLLGTDTQYF | TGTGCCAGTAGTACGGGTCTGTTGGGTACAGATACGCAGTATTTT
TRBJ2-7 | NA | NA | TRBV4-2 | CASSRDFYEQYF | TGTGCCAGCAGCCGGGACTTCTACGAGCAGTACTTC
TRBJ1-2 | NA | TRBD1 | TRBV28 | CASSLGQGRGYTF | TGTGCCAGCAGTTTAGGACAGGGGCGAGGCTACACCTTC
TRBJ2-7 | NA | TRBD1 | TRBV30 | CAWSPGTGVEQYF | TGTGCCTGGAGTCCCGGGACAGGGGTCGAGCAGTACTTC
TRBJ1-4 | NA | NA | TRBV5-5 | CASSLGQKNEKLFF | TGTGCCAGCAGCTTGGGGCAGAAGAATGAAAAACTGTTTTTT
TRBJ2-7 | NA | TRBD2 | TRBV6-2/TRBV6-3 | CASSYLLAGTLSYEQYF | TGTGCCAGCAGTTACTTACTAGCGGGAACTCTCTCCTACGAGCAGTACTTC
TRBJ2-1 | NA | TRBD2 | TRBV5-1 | CASSELAGANEQFF | TGCGCCAGCAGCGAGCTAGCGGGGGCCAATGAGCAGTTCTTC
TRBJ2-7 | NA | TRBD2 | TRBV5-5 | CASTFRLVGTNYEQYF | TGTGCCAGCACCTTTAGATTGGTCGGGACTAACTACGAGCAGTACTTC
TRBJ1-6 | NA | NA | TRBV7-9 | CASSPNRESPLHF | TGTGCCAGCAGCCCAAACCGCGAATCACCCCTCCACTTT
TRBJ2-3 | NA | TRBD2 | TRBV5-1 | CASSLELAGGPDTQYF | TGCGCCAGCAGCTTGGAACTAGCGGGGGGGCCGGATACGCAGTATTTT
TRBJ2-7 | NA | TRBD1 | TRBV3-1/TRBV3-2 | CASSSGQASYEQYF | TGTGCCAGCAGCTCTGGACAGGCCTCCTACGAGCAGTACTTC
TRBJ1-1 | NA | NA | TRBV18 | CASSPGGPGITEAFF | TGTGCCAGCTCCCCCGGTGGCCCCGGGATCACTGAAGCTTTCTTT
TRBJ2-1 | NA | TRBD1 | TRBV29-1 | CSVRQGLGLAQFF | TGCAGCGTTCGACAGGGTTTAGGGCTTGCGCAGTTCTTC
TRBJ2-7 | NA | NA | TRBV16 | CASSQSTLGEQYF | TGTGCCAGCAGCCAGTCGACACTTGGCGAGCAGTACTTC
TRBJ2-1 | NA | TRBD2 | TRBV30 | CAWATSGSRNEQFF | TGTGCCTGGGCGACTAGCGGGAGTCGGAATGAGCAGTTCTTC
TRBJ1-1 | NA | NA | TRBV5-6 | CASSRGREETEAFF | TGTGCCAGCAGCAGGGGCAGGGAGGAAACTGAAGCTTTCTTT